Listed below are T cell receptor beta chains from one sample, sequenced in a study of type 1 regulatory T cells. Their antigens are not known. TCRdb reprocessed the reads via MiXCR and lists one record per CDR3 protein. The profile shows 60,000 to 75,000 distinct CDR3 sequences, 20% of them singletons. The sequencing input was cultured type 1 regulatory T (Tr1) cells, either the whole culture or a sorted fraction (not recorded which). The source is a human donor in good health. CDR3s include the opening cysteine and the closing phenylalanine or tryptophan. A D gene is named only where the DNA matches it firmly. Size is stated for part of the rows, as once, few or many counts, or as a class when the clone is expanded.

d_call: .
cdr3_length: 16
clone_size: .
v_call: TRBV7-8
j_call: TRBJ1-5
cdr3_nt: TGTGCCAGCAGCTTTTTAGCGGAGGTGGGGAATCAGCCCCAGCATTTT
cdr3_aa: CASSFLAEVGNQPQHF

d_call: TRBD1
cdr3_length: 16
clone_size: few
v_call: TRBV7-3
j_call: TRBJ2-2
cdr3_nt: TGTGCCAGCAGCGCCCCGGGACAGGGGAGCACCGGGGAGCTGTTTTTT
cdr3_aa: CASSAPGQGSTGELFF

d_call: .
cdr3_length: 15
clone_size: .
v_call: TRBV18
j_call: TRBJ1-5
cdr3_nt: TGTGCCAGCTCGCCGATACAGGGCGTAGATCAGCCCCAGCATTTT
cdr3_aa: CASSPIQGVDQPQHF

d_call: .
cdr3_length: 12
clone_size: .
v_call: TRBV5-1
j_call: TRBJ2-1
cdr3_nt: TGCGCCAGCAGCTTGAGTGGTATTGAGCAGTTCTTC
cdr3_aa: CASSLSGIEQFF

d_call: TRBD2
cdr3_length: 13
clone_size: few
v_call: TRBV5-1
j_call: TRBJ2-5
cdr3_nt: TGCGCCAGCAGCGGCGCTAGCGGGGAGACCCAGTACTTC
cdr3_aa: CASSGASGETQYF

d_call: TRBD1
cdr3_length: 13
clone_size: .
v_call: TRBV5-1
j_call: TRBJ1-2
cdr3_nt: TGCGCCAGCAGCGAACAGGGGAACTATGGCTACACCTTC
cdr3_aa: CASSEQGNYGYTF

d_call: TRBD1
cdr3_length: 14
clone_size: .
v_call: TRBV6-5
j_call: TRBJ1-4
cdr3_nt: TGTGCCAGCAGTCGAAGGACAGGGGAAGGAAAACTGTTTTTT
cdr3_aa: CASSRRTGEGKLFF

d_call: TRBD2
cdr3_length: 14
clone_size: .
v_call: TRBV29-1
j_call: TRBJ2-7
cdr3_nt: TGCAGCGTTGTAGGTCTGCGGGAGGGGGCTGAGCAGTACTTC
cdr3_aa: CSVVGLREGAEQYF

d_call: .
cdr3_length: 13
clone_size: many
v_call: TRBV20-1
j_call: TRBJ2-3
cdr3_nt: TGCAGTGCAGGGGACTTTAGCACAGATACGCAGTATTTT
cdr3_aa: CSAGDFSTDTQYF

d_call: .
cdr3_length: 15
clone_size: few
v_call: TRBV5-5
j_call: TRBJ2-1
cdr3_nt: TGTGCCAGCAGCTTGGACAGGGTCTCCTACAATGAGCAGTTCTTC
cdr3_aa: CASSLDRVSYNEQFF

d_call: .
cdr3_length: 14
clone_size: .
v_call: TRBV4-2
j_call: TRBJ2-1
cdr3_nt: TGTGCCAGCAGCCCCTTAGCTGGGGTGAATGAGCAGTTCTTC
cdr3_aa: CASSPLAGVNEQFF

d_call: .
cdr3_length: 12
clone_size: .
v_call: TRBV2
j_call: TRBJ2-5
cdr3_nt: TGTGCCAGCAGCGTAACCCGCGGGACCCAGTACTTC
cdr3_aa: CASSVTRGTQYF

d_call: TRBD1
cdr3_length: 12
clone_size: few
v_call: TRBV20-1
j_call: TRBJ1-1
cdr3_nt: TGCAGTGCTAAGCCGGGACAGGGGACGGCTTTCTTT
cdr3_aa: CSAKPGQGTAFF

d_call: .
cdr3_length: 12
clone_size: few
v_call: TRBV12-3/TRBV12-4
j_call: TRBJ2-5
cdr3_nt: TGTGCCAGCAGTTTATCCCCGGGGACCCAGTACTTC
cdr3_aa: CASSLSPGTQYF

d_call: TRBD1
cdr3_length: 16
clone_size: .
v_call: TRBV7-8
j_call: TRBJ2-3
cdr3_nt: TGTGCCAGCAGCAGAGGACAGGGGAGAGTCCCAGATACGCAGTATTTT
cdr3_aa: CASSRGQGRVPDTQYF

d_call: .
cdr3_length: 13
clone_size: .
v_call: TRBV6-5
j_call: TRBJ2-1
cdr3_nt: TGTGCCAGCAGCCACCCGGGAATCAATGAGCAGTTCTTC
cdr3_aa: CASSHPGINEQFF

d_call: TRBD1
cdr3_length: 15
clone_size: few
v_call: TRBV5-1
j_call: TRBJ2-7
cdr3_nt: TGCGCCAGCAGCTATGACAGGGTTGAGACCTACGAGCAGTACTTC
cdr3_aa: CASSYDRVETYEQYF

d_call: TRBD2
cdr3_length: 16
clone_size: .
v_call: TRBV5-1
j_call: TRBJ2-3
cdr3_nt: TGCGCCAGCAGCTGGGGGGTAGGGACTAGAACAGATACGCAGTATTTT
cdr3_aa: CASSWGVGTRTDTQYF

d_call: .
cdr3_length: 13
clone_size: .
v_call: TRBV10-3
j_call: TRBJ2-2
cdr3_nt: TGTGCCATCAGACCTCAAAACACCGGGGAGCTGTTTTTT
cdr3_aa: CAIRPQNTGELFF

d_call: TRBD1
cdr3_length: 15
clone_size: few
v_call: TRBV2
j_call: TRBJ1-4
cdr3_nt: TGTGCCAGCAGTGAACGGACAGGGGCAAATGAAAAACTGTTTTTT
cdr3_aa: CASSERTGANEKLFF

d_call: TRBD2
cdr3_length: 16
clone_size: .
v_call: TRBV5-1
j_call: TRBJ2-1
cdr3_nt: TGCGCCAGCAGCTCGTCCGGGACTAGCGGGAGGGGTGAGCAGTTCTTC
cdr3_aa: CASSSSGTSGRGEQFF

d_call: .
cdr3_length: 12
clone_size: .
v_call: TRBV6-5
j_call: TRBJ2-7
cdr3_nt: TGTGCCAGCAGCCGACGGACCTACGAGCAGTACTTC
cdr3_aa: CASSRRTYEQYF

d_call: .
cdr3_length: 12
clone_size: many
v_call: TRBV7-2
j_call: TRBJ2-2
cdr3_nt: TGTGCCAGCAGCTTAGTCGGCGGGGAGCTGTTTTTT
cdr3_aa: CASSLVGGELFF

d_call: .
cdr3_length: 10
clone_size: many
v_call: TRBV25-1
j_call: TRBJ2-1
cdr3_nt: TGTGCCAGCAGTGAATCTACCGTGGTCTTC
cdr3_aa: CASSESTVVF